This T cell receptor (beta chain) comes out of a study of cytomegalovirus exposure and HLA in healthy donors. Regarding this clone: Antigen unknown.

Primers for the PCR totalled 60 Vbeta and 13 Jbeta. Per the study methods: In a later analysis, of 79 million or so unique beta chains, around 9.9 million appeared in at least two donors. Profiled with immunoSEQ multiplex PCR; TCRdb holds only in-frame clones, not every one. That table supplies the V and J calls and clone size; D and trimming were determined from the DNA. The data show about 70,000 clones, with around 89% seen just once and 9.5% to 13% held by the top ten. The germline gives CDR1 LGHNA, CDR2 YNFKEQ. The CDR3 extends over 17 amino acids. Trimming cost V 1 base and J 2 bases; bases outside gene matches: 7. Whole-study findings and limits: Productive status was seen about 90% or about 30% of the time for most TCR beta V segments in an earlier analysis. The study reported that TCR beta sequences accurately predicted HLA-A and HLA-B alleles in most subjects. Later analysis associated a missense DCLRE1C variant with TCR beta V- and J-gene trimming.

Source material: PBMCs. This sequence was found in a young woman in good health and CMV-seropositive. The chain joins TRBV4-2 to TRBJ2-3, with 9 bases matching TRBD2. DNA for the CDR3: TGTGCCAGCAGCCAAGGCCCACTAGCGGGCGACACAGATACGCAGTATTTT. The encoded protein is CASSQGPLAGDTDTQYF.